Reported below is one T cell receptor (beta chain). The data are from a study of blood T cell repertoires in COVID-19. TCRdb's copy holds only in-frame clones and misses some; the assay was immunoSEQ multiplex PCR. The repertoire includes tens of thousands of clones, over 70% of them detected once, and around 3.2% sits in the top ten. CDR1 and CDR2 from the germline V gene are SQVTM and ANQGSEA. The CDR3 has 14 residues. J gave up 3 bases and V 1 base, and 5 bases lay outside the gene matches. This sequence joins TRBV29-1 and TRBJ2-7; TRBD2 aligns across 8 bases. Sequencing input: peripheral blood. The sequence was collected from an older man with COVID-19, enrolled during active disease. CDR3 bases: TGCAGCGTTGAAGTACCGAGCGGGAGCTACGAGCAGTACTTC. This sequence encodes CSVEVPSGSYEQYF.